One sample yielded the 13 T cell receptor beta chains listed below, sequenced in a study of T cell repertoires in cytomegalovirus infection. TCRdb re-called the reads through MiXCR, storing one row per CDR3 protein. The sample has almost 550,000 distinct CDR3 sequences; 15% to 20% are singletons. Sample: CD8+ T cells from PBMCs. The receptor source for this set is a human donor in good health (CMV status not recorded). Some clones in this sample may be carry-over from other donors' samples.

V and J are TRBV5-4 and TRBJ2-1, with D possibly TRBD2 on 5 matching bases. The V end lost 2 bases, the J end lost 4 bases, and 16 bases lay between the germline ends. This CDR3 has 16 amino acids. Germline V gene data show CDR1 as SGHNT and CDR2 as YYREEE (reference sequence). The CDR3 region is CASSLRRELGYNEQFF. CDR3 bases: TGTGCCAGCAGCTTAAGAAGGGAGTTGGGGTACAATGAGCAGTTCTTC.

The rearrangement links TRBV19 to TRBJ2-1; the match to TRBD2 covers 9 bases. The CDR3 totals 13 residues. CDR1 is LNHDA, CDR2 SQIVND, per germline (reference sequence). V lost 8 bases and J lost 5; bases outside the gene matches: 4. Here the CDR3 DNA reads TGTGCCAGTCTTTTAGCGGGAGACAATGAGCAGTTCTTC. Translation: CASLLAGDNEQFF.

This clonotype has at least ten counts. The V gene is TRBV5-4, the J gene TRBJ1-1, with D hard to call. This CDR3 comprises 11 residues. CDR1 is SGHNT, CDR2 YYREEE, per germline (reference sequence). Between the trimmed V and J ends, which lost 2 bases and 7 bases, there was a span of 6 bases. The CDR3 DNA is TGTGCCAGCAGCTTAGGGTATGAAGCTTTCTTT. The encoded protein is CASSLGYEAFF.

This chain joins TRBV7-6 and TRBJ1-1; 10 bases map to TRBD1. V shed 5 bases and J 5 bases; nucleotides not matched to a gene: 11. Germline V lookup: CDR1 SGHVS, CDR2 FNYEAQ. The CDR3 has 16 residues. CDR3 in DNA: TGTGCCAGCAGCCAAAGACAGGGGGCATTGTGGACTGAAGCTTTCTTT. It is translated as CASSQRQGALWTEAFF.

This clonotype was found a few times. The V and J genes are TRBV5-5 and TRBJ2-5; 9 bases are shared with TRBD2. With 0 bases clipped from V and 5 bases from J, the junction kept 11 bases outside the gene matches. Looked up from germline, CDR1 is SGHKS and CDR2 is YYEKEE (reference sequence). The CDR3 loop spans 17 amino acids. CDR3 residues: CASSLAPPREGGETQYF. The CDR3 DNA reads as TGTGCCAGCAGCTTGGCCCCCCCGCGGGAGGGGGGGGAGACCCAGTACTTC.

In its sample, this clonotype was seen once. Relative to the germline gene, one junction end is altered; a read error may explain this. The CDR3 sequence is CATAPTGRQEIQYF. CDR3 DNA: TGTGCCACCGCTCCGACAGGACGTCAAGAGATCCAGTACTTC. V and J are TRBV10-3 and TRBJ2-5, with a possible D match to TRBD1 (6 bases). The germline CDR1 and CDR2 sequences are ENHRY and SYGVKD. This CDR3 comprises 14 residues.

This clonotype was recorded many times. The V gene is TRBV7-6, the J gene TRBJ2-5; no clear D gene. This CDR3 is built from 15 residues. V lost 2 bases and J lost 2, with 12 bases in between. CDR1 and CDR2 (germline): SGHVS, FNYEAQ. CDR3 in amino acids: CASSLIASPQETQYF. Written as DNA, the CDR3 is TGTGCCAGCAGCTTAATAGCATCCCCGCAAGAGACCCAGTACTTC. Complete variable domain (other parts from reference TRBV7-6 and TRBJ2-5): GAGVSQSPRYKVTKRGQDVALRCDPISGHVSLYWYRQALGQGPEFLTYFNYEAQQDKSGLPNDRFSAERPEGSISTLTIQRTEQRDSAMYRCASSLIASPQETQYFGPGTRLLVL.

The table lists this clonotype with a few counts. CDR3 nucleotides: TGTGCCAGCAGTCCCGCCCTCAGCAATCAGCCCCAGCATTTT. Its protein product is CASSPALSNQPQHF. V usage is TRBV6-2 or TRBV6-3 and J usage is TRBJ1-5; no clear D gene. Germline lookup yields CDR1 MNHEY and CDR2 SVGEGT. V was shortened by 5 bases and J by 1 base, with 9 bases between the two germline ends. CDR3 length: 14 amino acids.

The genes are TRBV3-1 and TRBJ2-7; 8 bases match TRBD2. V dropped 0 bases and J dropped 3; count of bases not matched to a gene: 7. Germline CDR1 and CDR2: LGHDT and YNNKEL (reference sequence). The CDR3 is 16 residues long. Here the CDR3 DNA reads TGTGCCAGCAGCCAAGATCGCGGGGGGACCCGCTACGAGCAGTACTTC. Its protein product is CASSQDRGGTRYEQYF.

The V call is TRBV28, the J call TRBJ1-5; D unclear. The CDR3 is 15 residues long. The V and J ends lost 2 bases and 2 bases respectively, with 10 bases between them. CDR1 and CDR2 from the germline V gene are MDHEN and SYDVKM. CDR3 amino acids: CASSLILGRNQPQHF. In DNA, the CDR3 is TGTGCCAGCAGTTTAATATTGGGTCGCAATCAGCCCCAGCATTTT.

This clonotype appeared many times. The chain joins TRBV7-6 to TRBJ2-7; D tentatively reads TRBD1 or TRBD2 (5 bases each). CDR1 is SGHVS and CDR2 is FNYEAQ in the germline V gene. Trimming took 0 bases from V and 6 from J, leaving 21 bases between them. The CDR3 consists of 17 residues. CDR3 protein: CASSLASGARIVSEQYF. The CDR3 DNA is TGTGCCAGCAGCTTAGCGTCCGGGGCGCGGATAGTGAGCGAGCAGTACTTC. The full variable domain, its missing parts supplied by reference TRBV7-6 and TRBJ2-7, is GAGVSQSPRYKVTKRGQDVALRCDPISGHVSLYWYRQALGQGPEFLTYFNYEAQQDKSGLPNDRFSAERPEGSISTLTIQRTEQRDSAMYRCASSLASGARIVSEQYFGPGTRLTVT.

There are a few counts of this clonotype. V is TRBV27 and J is TRBJ1-1; 7 nucleotides match TRBD1. This CDR3 contains 15 residues. Germline V gene lookup returns CDR1 MNHEY and CDR2 SMNVEV (reference sequence). The ends lost 5 bases at V and 0 bases at J; junction bases unmatched: 6. In DNA form, the CDR3 reads TGTGCCAGCAGTACACAGGGGTTGGTGAACACTGAAGCTTTCTTT. It yields the protein CASSTQGLVNTEAFF.

This clonotype was recorded at least ten times. V is TRBV4-1 and J is TRBJ1-1; 11 nucleotides match TRBD1. The CDR3 totals 14 residues. Germline values: CDR1 MGHRA, CDR2 YSYEKL. Trimming removed 4 bases from V and 7 bases from J; junction bases left unmatched: 5. In nucleotides, the CDR3 is TGCGCCAGCAGCCGGGACAGGGGGGATAATGAAGCTTTCTTT. This sequence encodes CASSRDRGDNEAFF.